These 17 T cell receptor beta chains were sequenced from one sample in a study of blood T cell repertoires in COVID-19. Assay: immunoSEQ multiplex PCR; the TCRdb copy retains only in-frame clones and omits some. The sample lists 300,000 to 400,000 clones, 85% to 90% occurring once. Sequencing was carried out using peripheral blood. These receptors all stem from a woman between 65 and 79 years old with COVID-19, enrolled during active disease.

The chain has TRBV7-2 and TRBJ1-2; no clear D gene. Trimming took off 0 bases at V and 0 bases at J, with 8 bases between the two ends. Germline loops: CDR1 SGHTA, CDR2 FQGNSA. The CDR3 runs to 15 residues. CDR3 protein: CASSLARESNYGYTF. The CDR3 DNA reads TGTGCCAGCAGCTTAGCGCGCGAGTCTAACTATGGCTACACCTTC.

The chain joins TRBV7-3 to TRBJ1-6, with a tentative D call TRBD1 (5 bases). The length of the CDR3 is 16 residues. CDR1 and CDR2 (germline): SGHTA, FQGTGA. Trimming stripped 0 bases from V and 7 bases from J, with 13 bases between. The CDR3 protein is CASSLTGVGENSPLHF. Written as DNA, the CDR3 is TGTGCCAGCAGCTTAACTGGGGTAGGGGAAAATTCACCCCTCCACTTT.

This rearrangement joins TRBV7-2 to TRBJ1-1, with 9 bases fitting TRBD1. V shed 5 bases, J shed 5 bases, and the junction held 9 bases outside the gene matches. The CDR3 length is 15 residues. CDR1 is SGHTA, CDR2 FQGNSA, per germline. In nucleotides, the CDR3 is TGTGCCAGCAGCCCTCCCTACGGGACAGGGACTGAAGCTTTCTTT. This sequence encodes CASSPPYGTGTEAFF.

This chain uses TRBV10-3 with TRBJ1-2, with TRBD1 identical over 12 bases. The CDR3 has 16 amino acids. V trimming: 5 bases; J trimming: 8 bases; junction bases outside the gene matches: 12. Germline CDR1 reads ENHRY; CDR2 reads SYGVKD. The CDR3 DNA reads as TGTGCCATCAGTACATTCTCCGGGACAGGGGGCGGAGGCTACACCTTC. Translation gives CAISTFSGTGGGGYTF.

The chain employs TRBV5-1 and TRBJ1-1; D is perhaps TRBD1 (5 bases). CDR3 length: 14 amino acids. Germline lookup yields CDR1 SGHRS and CDR2 YFSETQ. Trimming cost V 4 bases and J 5 bases, with 15 bases left between them. The CDR3 coding sequence is TGCGCCAGCAGCCCGGAGGGGTTAACGACTGAAGCTTTCTTT. This translates into CASSPEGLTTEAFF.

The chain joins TRBV29-1 to TRBJ2-1; D is perhaps TRBD1 (5 bases). The CDR3 covers 14 residues. Germline loops: CDR1 SQVTM, CDR2 ANQGSEA. Trimming cost V 2 bases and J 9 bases, with 17 bases left between them. The CDR3 nucleotides are TGCAGCGTTGAAACTTGGCAGGGTTGGGTTGAGCAGTTCTTC. Translated, it gives CSVETWQGWVEQFF.

The rearrangement uses TRBV5-1 and TRBJ1-5; D may be TRBD1 (5 bases). Trimming took 2 bases from V and 6 from J, leaving 9 bases between them. This CDR3 contains 13 residues. Germline V gene lookup returns CDR1 SGHRS and CDR2 YFSETQ. The CDR3 bases are TGCGCCAGCAGCTTCCAGGGCGGTCAGCCCCAGCATTTT. Amino acid sequence: CASSFQGGQPQHF.

The V call is TRBV11-2, the J call TRBJ1-1; D is unresolved. V was pared by 2 bases and J by 8 bases, with 6 bases between. The length of the CDR3 is 11 residues. Germline V gene data show CDR1 as SGHAT and CDR2 as FQNNGV. CDR3 bases: TGTGCCAGCAGCTTAACGACAGAAGCTTTCTTT. Its protein is CASSLTTEAFF.

V usage is TRBV6-5 and J usage is TRBJ1-1, with D tentatively TRBD1 (6 bases). Germline loops: CDR1 MNHEY, CDR2 SVGAGI. V was clipped by 7 bases and J by 4 bases, with 10 bases between them. The CDR3 extends over 12 amino acids. The CDR3 protein is CASTQGGTEAFF. CDR3 sequence (DNA): TGTGCCAGCACCCAAGGGGGCACTGAAGCTTTCTTT.

This clone has just one count. The chain has TRBV10-3 and TRBJ1-1; 7 bases line up with TRBD1. Germline lookup yields CDR1 ENHRY and CDR2 SYGVKD. The CDR3 is 14 residues long. J lost 10 bases, V lost 2 bases, and 10 bases had no gene match. The CDR3 DNA is TGTGCCATCAGTGAGGGTGGCACACAGGGGCGAGCTTTCTTT. It yields the protein CAISEGGTQGRAFF.

The chain couples TRBV12-5 to TRBJ2-5; possibly TRBD2 for D (6 bases). V was clipped by 6 bases and J by 5 bases, with 10 bases between them. The germline CDR1 and CDR2 sequences are LGHNT and FRNRAP. This CDR3 has 12 amino acids. The CDR3 here is CASGEGKETQYF. CDR3 bases: TGTGCTAGTGGGGAGGGCAAGGAGACCCAGTACTTC.

This chain uses TRBV2 with TRBJ1-4, with 7 bases aligning to TRBD1. CDR3 size: 14 residues. In germline, CDR1 is SNHLY, CDR2 FYNNEI. Trimming cost V 7 bases and J 4 bases; bases outside gene matches: 6. CDR3 nucleotide sequence: TGTGCCAGCAACCCGACAGGGTATAATGAAAAACTGTTTTTT. This gives the protein CASNPTGYNEKLFF.

The chain links TRBV19 to TRBJ1-5; the match to TRBD1 covers 10 bases. The CDR3 covers 15 residues. Germline CDR1 and CDR2: LNHDA and SQIVND (reference sequence). With V trimmed by 5 bases and J by 6 bases, 7 bases remained unmatched. The DNA for the CDR3 is TGTGCCAGTAGTTGGACTCGGACAGGGGGTCAGCCCCAGCATTTT. Translation: CASSWTRTGGQPQHF.

This clone was counted a single time. This sequence joins TRBV29-1 and TRBJ1-1; 7 bases align to TRBD1. This CDR3 is built from 14 residues. Germline V CDR1 and CDR2: SQVTM, ANQGSEA. Trimming cost V 5 bases and J 7 bases; bases outside gene matches: 13. This CDR3 is CSVFGSGGSIEAFF. The CDR3, as DNA: TGCAGCGTTTTTGGGTCAGGGGGTTCGATTGAAGCTTTCTTT. The full variable domain, in which reference TRBV29-1 and TRBJ1-1 provide the parts outside the CDR3, is SAVISQKPSRDICQRGTSLTIQCQVDSQVTMMFWYRQQPGQSLTLIATANQGSEATYESGFVIDKFPISRPNLTFSTLTVSNMSPEDSSIYLCSVFGSGGSIEAFFGQGTRLTVV.

The rearrangement joins TRBV15 to TRBJ1-4; D is uncertain. The CDR3 is 14 amino acids. V was shortened by 3 bases and J by 1 base, with 6 bases between the two germline ends. CDR1 is LNHNV, CDR2 YYDKDF, per germline (reference sequence). The CDR3 sequence is CATSRDLTNEKLFF. The CDR3 nucleotides read TGTGCCACCAGCAGGGACTTAACTAATGAAAAACTGTTTTTT. Looking up the rest from reference TRBV15 and TRBJ1-4 gives the full variable domain: DAMVIQNPRYQVTQFGKPVTLSCSQTLNHNVMYWYQQKSSQAPKLLFHYYDKDFNNEADTPDNFQSRRPNTSFCFLDIRSPGLGDTAMYLCATSRDLTNEKLFFGSGTQLSVL.

The gene calls are TRBV10-1 and TRBJ1-1; 8 bases align to TRBD1. Germline CDR1 reads WNHNN; CDR2 reads SYGVQD (reference sequence). The ends lost 3 bases at V and 4 bases at J; junction bases unmatched: 7. The CDR3 sequence is 15 residues long. CDR3 bases: TGCGCCAGCAGTGATGACAGGGGAATCGGCACTGAAGCTTTCTTT. It codes for CASSDDRGIGTEAFF.

This rearrangement joins TRBV14 to TRBJ2-2; a possible D gene is TRBD1 (6 bases). Germline values: CDR1 SGHDN, CDR2 FVKESK. The CDR3 is made up of 17 amino acids. V lost 0 bases to trimming and J lost 1 base, with 12 bases between them. The CDR3 nucleotides read TGTGCCAGCAGCCAAGAGACCGGGACATTGAACACCGGGGAGCTGTTTTTT. Encoded protein: CASSQETGTLNTGELFF.